Listed here are 12 T cell receptor beta chains from one sample, sequenced in a study of OX40 agonist ivuxolimab in advanced cancers. Clones were sequenced by immunoSEQ multiplex PCR, and TCRdb holds only the in-frame ones, with some missing. The sample has tens of thousands of clones, approximately 91% seen once. The material was CD4+ or CD8+ T cells sorted from blood, obtained in a trial of the OX40 agonist ivuxolimab. Source of these receptors: an adult with an advanced solid tumor such as melanoma, head and neck, liver or kidney cancer.

This rearrangement joins TRBV10-3 to TRBJ1-2; D call uncertain. V shed 6 bases and J shed 4 bases, with 15 bases lying between them. In germline, CDR1 is ENHRY, CDR2 SYGVKD. This CDR3 is 14 amino acids long. The CDR3 DNA reads as TGTGCCATCAGCCCCTCACCCGATTTCTATGGCTACACCTTC. Translated, it gives CAISPSPDFYGYTF.

This clone was found once. The rearrangement joins TRBV21-1 to TRBJ1-1. TRBV21-1 is listed as a pseudogene. This CDR3 contains 13 residues. This CDR3 is CASSKTLNTEAFF. CDR3 coding DNA: TGTGCCAGCAGCAAGACCTTGAACACTGAAGCTTTCTTT.

To note about this clone: Other nucleotide sequences in the sample specify the same CDR3. CDR3 coding DNA: TGTGCCAGCAGTTTGGGGGGGCGGTACGAGCAGTACTTC. Protein product: CASSLGGRYEQYF. The chain recombines TRBV28 with TRBJ2-7; D may be TRBD2 (7 bases). V lost 3 bases, J lost 4 bases, and 10 bases lay in between. The germline V gene encodes CDR1 MDHEN and CDR2 SYDVKM. This CDR3 is built from 13 residues.

The chain uses TRBV7-3 and TRBJ2-5; tentatively, D is TRBD2 (7 bases). This CDR3 region has 16 residues. V was shortened by 4 bases and J by 5 bases, with 20 bases between the two germline ends. Germline CDR1 reads SGHTA; CDR2 reads FQGTGA. The CDR3 DNA follows: TGTGCCAGCAGCTCAAACCGGGACGGGGGGCGGGAGACCCAGTACTTC. Translated: CASSSNRDGGRETQYF.

The chain has TRBV15 and TRBJ1-3, with D perhaps TRBD1 (5 bases). The CDR3 has 14 amino acids. The germline CDR1 and CDR2 sequences are LNHNV and YYDKDF (reference sequence). The V end lost 6 bases, the J end lost 2 bases, and 11 bases lay between the germline ends. In DNA form, the CDR3 reads TGTGCCACCAGGGAGGGGACGGCTGGAAACACCATATATTTT. It yields the protein CATREGTAGNTIYF.

This clone appeared a single time. V and J are TRBV4-3 and TRBJ2-5; 7 nucleotides match TRBD1. The length of the CDR3 is 15 residues. The J segment lost 4 bases and the V segment lost 3 bases, leaving 8 bases of the junction unmatched. The germline gives CDR1 LGHNA, CDR2 YSLEER. The CDR3 here is CASSQSTGFPETQYF. CDR3 DNA: TGCGCCAGCAGCCAGTCGACAGGGTTCCCAGAGACCCAGTACTTC.

The chain employs TRBV28 and TRBJ1-5; possibly TRBD1 for D (5 bases). The ends were cut back, 2 bases at V and 7 bases at J, with 12 bases in the middle. Germline assignment: CDR1 MDHEN and CDR2 SYDVKM. The CDR3 sequence is 14 residues long. CDR3 sequence: CASSLVQAGQPQHF. The CDR3 bases are TGTGCCAGCAGTTTAGTACAGGCCGGCCAGCCCCAGCATTTT. Complete variable domain (other parts from reference TRBV28 and TRBJ1-5): DVKVTQSSRYLVKRTGEKVFLECVQDMDHENMFWYRQDPGLGLRLIYFSYDVKMKEKGDIPEGYSVSREKKERFSLILESASTNQTSMYLCASSLVQAGQPQHFGDGTRLSIL.

The rearrangement uses TRBV18 and TRBJ2-2, with D tentatively TRBD1 (6 bases). CDR3 length: 15 amino acids. V lost 6 bases and J 1 base, leaving 12 bases between the germline ends. Per the germline V gene, CDR1 is KGHSH and CDR2 is LQKENI. CDR3 nucleotides: TGTGCCAGCTCCCACGGGACAAAGAACACCGGGGAGCTGTTTTTT. Protein sequence: CASSHGTKNTGELFF.

V and J are TRBV18 and TRBJ2-6, with 11 bases fitting TRBD2. The V gene's germline CDR1 is KGHSH and CDR2 LQKENI. The V gene end was trimmed by 6 bases and the J gene end by 0 bases; junction bases not matched to a gene: 7. There are 18 residues in the CDR3. The CDR3 DNA reads TGTGCCAGCTCGCGGGGACTAGCGGATAGCTCTGGGGCCAACGTCCTGACTTTC. Amino acid sequence: CASSRGLADSSGANVLTF.

This rearrangement joins TRBV7-2 to TRBJ2-3; no firm D call. The CDR3 covers 16 residues. Germline V CDR1 and CDR2: SGHTA, FQGNSA. With 1 base removed from V and 2 bases from J, the gap between germline ends came to 13 bases. The CDR3 DNA follows: TGTGCCAGCAGCTTAGTTTCGCGAAGTCCCACAGATACGCAGTATTTT. It specifies CASSLVSRSPTDTQYF.

The count of this clone is one. This chain joins TRBV7-9 and TRBJ2-3; D is unresolved. Trimming took off 1 base at V and 2 bases at J, with 10 bases between the two ends. There are 15 residues in the CDR3. Germline V lookup: CDR1 SEHNR, CDR2 FQNEAQ (reference sequence). The CDR3 coding sequence is TGTGCCAGCAGCTTAGTGGCGCGGCCCACAGATACGCAGTATTTT. Its translation is CASSLVARPTDTQYF. Variable domain in full (rest from reference TRBV7-9 and TRBJ2-3): DTGVSQNPRHKITKRGQNVTFRCDPISEHNRLYWYRQTLGQGPEFLTYFQNEAQLEKSRLLSDRFSAERPKGSFSTLEIQRTEQGDSAMYLCASSLVARPTDTQYFGPGTRLTVL.

The rearrangement uses TRBV7-2 and TRBJ2-5; 8 bases fit TRBD1. The V gene's germline CDR1 is SGHTA and CDR2 FQGNSA. CDR3 length: 16 amino acids. After removal of 2 bases from V and 5 bases from J, the junction contained 10 bases not matched to a gene. CDR3 amino acids: CASSLNPGQGAETQYF. The CDR3, as DNA: TGTGCCAGCAGCTTAAATCCGGGGCAGGGGGCGGAGACCCAGTACTTC.